The 18 T cell receptor beta chains below come from one sample, sequenced in a study of blood T cell repertoires in COVID-19. Sequencing was performed with immunoSEQ multiplex PCR; in TCRdb, only in-frame clones are kept and a portion is missing. The sample carries around 170,000 clones, roughly 83% recorded once. Sequencing used peripheral blood. The source of these receptors is a man between 18 and 35 years old with active or convalescent COVID-19.

The chain has TRBV11-2 and TRBJ2-2; 8 bases match TRBD1. With 3 bases clipped from V and 2 bases from J, the junction kept 8 bases outside the gene matches. In germline, CDR1 is SGHAT, CDR2 FQNNGV. This CDR3 has 17 residues. In nucleotides, the CDR3 is TGTGCCAGCAGCTTGTCCTCAGGGGGCGGTAACACCGGGGAGCTGTTTTTT. Translating gives CASSLSSGGGNTGELFF.

J is TRBJ1-1 and V is TRBV28; TRBD1 aligns across 7 bases. The CDR3 consists of 15 residues. V gave up 7 bases and J gave up 0 bases; unmatched junction bases: 8. Germline CDR1 and CDR2: MDHEN and SYDVKM. The CDR3 loop reads CASTRAGTVNTEAFF. The CDR3 region has the DNA TGTGCCAGCACCCGAGCCGGGACAGTGAACACTGAAGCTTTCTTT.

This clone was recorded once. The rearrangement uses TRBV10-1 and TRBJ2-3; D remains unclear. The CDR3 contains 12 residues. V shed 5 bases and J shed 2 bases, with 5 bases lying between them. Germline V CDR1 and CDR2: WNHNN, SYGVQD (reference sequence). CDR3: CASSPNTDTQYF. The DNA for the CDR3 is TGCGCCAGCAGTCCCAACACAGATACGCAGTATTTT.

This chain connects TRBV19 to TRBJ1-2; the D gene is possibly TRBD1 (5 bases). With 7 bases removed from V and 3 bases from J, the gap between germline ends came to 18 bases. In germline, CDR1 is LNHDA, CDR2 SQIVND (reference sequence). This CDR3 comprises 15 residues. The CDR3 reads CASTLGQPIHYGYTF. In nucleotides, the CDR3 is TGTGCCAGTACCCTGGGGCAGCCAATACACTATGGCTACACCTTC.

This clone appeared a few times. This rearrangement joins TRBV5-1 to TRBJ2-5, with TRBD1 identical over 10 bases. Germline V gene data show CDR1 as SGHRS and CDR2 as YFSETQ. V was pared by 4 bases and J by 4 bases, with 7 bases of the junction left unmatched. The CDR3 length is 15 residues. In nucleotides, the CDR3 is TGCGCCAGCAGCCGGGACAGGGGCGGGGGAGAGACCCAGTACTTC. Its protein product is CASSRDRGGGETQYF.

V usage is TRBV18 and J usage is TRBJ1-5; no definite D call. CDR1 and CDR2 from the germline V gene are KGHSH and LQKENI. This CDR3 is 14 amino acids long. V was pared by 2 bases and J by 4 bases, with 9 bases between. The CDR3 loop is CASSPTVDNQPQHF. DNA of the CDR3: TGTGCCAGCTCACCAACGGTTGATAATCAGCCCCAGCATTTT.

The chain links TRBV18 to TRBJ1-3; tentatively, D is TRBD1 (5 bases). Per germline, CDR1 KGHSH and CDR2 LQKENI. This CDR3 region has 19 residues. V was clipped by 2 bases and J by 0 bases, with 20 bases between them. In nucleotides, the CDR3 is TGTGCCAGCTCACCAAAACCTGGCATCGGGGGAACCTCTGGAAACACCATATATTTT. Protein sequence: CASSPKPGIGGTSGNTIYF.

This clone came up a few times. The chain has TRBV5-6 and TRBJ1-2; no reliable D call. The ends were cut back, 2 bases at V and 6 bases at J, with 8 bases in the middle. This CDR3 region has 12 residues. CDR1 and CDR2 (germline): SGHDT, YYEEEE. CDR3 DNA sequence: TGTGCCAGCAGCTTATCCGGGGATGGCTACACCTTC. It encodes CASSLSGDGYTF.

V usage is TRBV7-2 and J usage is TRBJ1-5; a weak D match, TRBD1 (5 bases). With 1 base removed from V and 2 bases from J, the gap between germline ends came to 6 bases. The CDR3 contains 14 residues. The germline V gene has CDR1 SGHTA and CDR2 FQGNSA. DNA of the CDR3: TGTGCCAGCAGCTTAGAGACAGGCAATCAGCCCCAGCATTTT. Its protein is CASSLETGNQPQHF.

This clone was counted once. The V call is TRBV28, the J call TRBJ2-1; no reliable D call. The length of the CDR3 is 15 residues. Germline lookup yields CDR1 MDHEN and CDR2 SYDVKM. V was pared by 6 bases and J by 3 bases, with 15 bases between. The CDR3 DNA reads as TGTGCCAGCAGCGCCCGGCAGGCGAACTACAATGAGCAGTTCTTC. Protein: CASSARQANYNEQFF.

This chain links TRBV5-1 with TRBJ1-1, with D perhaps TRBD1 (6 bases). The CDR3 length is 12 residues. Germline CDR1 reads SGHRS; CDR2 reads YFSETQ. V dropped 8 bases and J dropped 7 bases, with 15 bases sitting between them. CDR3 sequence (DNA): TGCGCCAGTAGGGGGGGTCGTGGTGAAGCTTTCTTT. It translates to CASRGGRGEAFF.

The V and J genes are TRBV9 and TRBJ2-7, with no clear D. Germline V gives CDR1 SGDLS, CDR2 YYNGEE. The V and J ends lost 3 bases and 2 bases respectively, with 12 bases between them. The CDR3 loop spans 14 amino acids. In nucleotides, the CDR3 is TGTGCCAGCAGCGCGACGGAGTGGGCCTACGAGCAGTACTTC. Its translation: CASSATEWAYEQYF. Based on the CDR3 plus reference TRBV9 and TRBJ2-7, the full variable domain is DSGVTQTPKHLITATGQRVTLRCSPRSGDLSVYWYQQSLDQGLQFLIQYYNGEERAKGNILERFSAQQFPDLHSELNLSSLELGDSALYFCASSATEWAYEQYFGPGTRLTVT.

The chain couples TRBV5-8 to TRBJ1-2, with a tentative D call TRBD1 (6 bases). This CDR3 spans 13 amino acids. Germline V CDR1 and CDR2: SGHTS, YDEGEE. V lost 0 bases and J 8 bases, leaving 11 bases between the germline ends. CDR3 sequence reads: CASSLEGVRGYTF. The CDR3, as DNA: TGTGCCAGCAGCTTGGAGGGGGTCAGGGGCTACACCTTC.

The chain is built from TRBV5-1 and TRBJ1-6; TRBD1 matches at 9 bases. Germline V gene sequence: CDR1 SGHRS, CDR2 YFSETQ. The length of the CDR3 is 14 residues. With 4 bases clipped from V and 8 bases from J, the junction kept 4 bases outside the gene matches. Here the CDR3 reads CASSPGTGHSPLHF. CDR3 bases: TGCGCCAGCAGCCCCGGGACAGGGCATTCACCCCTCCACTTT.

The J gene is TRBJ2-2, the V gene TRBV9; 11 bases fit TRBD1. Germline V lookup: CDR1 SGDLS, CDR2 YYNGEE. The ends lost 7 bases at V and 5 bases at J; junction bases unmatched: 13. This CDR3 has 17 amino acids. The CDR3 coding sequence is TGTGCCAGCTCTCTTGGAGGACAGGGGGCGAGAACCGGGGAGCTGTTTTTT. It encodes CASSLGGQGARTGELFF.

The J gene is TRBJ1-4, the V gene TRBV9; no reliable D call. This CDR3 is built from 15 residues. V gave up 7 bases and J gave up 2 bases, with 15 bases separating them. Germline V gives CDR1 SGDLS, CDR2 YYNGEE. CDR3 DNA: TGTGCCAGCTCCGACGGGGAGGTGACTAATGAAAAACTGTTTTTT. Encoded protein: CASSDGEVTNEKLFF.

This clone is a singleton in its sample. The chain's CDR3 is CASSRTGGVDQPQHF. CDR3 nucleotide sequence: TGCGCCAGCAGTCGGACAGGGGGCGTAGATCAGCCCCAGCATTTT. V usage is TRBV5-1 and J usage is TRBJ1-5, with 11 bases matching TRBD1. J lost 5 bases, V lost 5 bases, and 6 bases had no gene match. This CDR3 contains 15 residues. CDR1 and CDR2 (germline): SGHRS, YFSETQ.

V usage is TRBV27 and J usage is TRBJ1-6, with D perhaps matching TRBD1 (5 bases). Germline lookup yields CDR1 MNHEY and CDR2 SMNVEV (reference sequence). The CDR3 is 15 residues long. The V end was cut by 3 bases, the J end by 8 bases, with 14 bases between. The CDR3 DNA sequence: TGTGCCAGCAGTTTCGGTCGGGGGAGGGATTCACCCCTCCACTTT. Amino acid sequence: CASSFGRGRDSPLHF.